This T cell receptor (beta chain) came from a study of siplizumab effects on memory and regulatory T cells. Regarding the study as a whole: Alloreactive sequences traceable to unstimulated CD4+ memory cells were significantly reduced by siplizumab. Sequences below about 10^-5 frequency were poorly captured. As a result, only a minor fraction of alloreactive clones mapped to unstimulated subsets.

Turning to this clone: Its antigen remains unknown.

Libraries were prepared by immunoSEQ multiplex PCR; TCRdb keeps only in-frame clonotypes and omits some of them. The table has 80,000 to 95,000 clones, over 90% seen once. J lost 5 bases, V lost 8 bases, and 11 bases had no gene match. Per germline, CDR1 LNHDA and CDR2 SQIVND (reference sequence). The CDR3 has 15 residues. The clonotype was recovered from a human donor in good health. This chain connects TRBV19 to TRBJ2-2, with 7 bases fitting TRBD1. The sample taken for sequencing was CD8+ T cells sorted from blood. Here the CDR3 DNA reads TGTGCCAGTTCCGTCGGACAGGCCCCTACCGGGGAGCTGTTTTTT. This encodes CASSVGQAPTGELFF.